Each of the 32 T cell receptor beta chains below was sequenced from the same sample in a study of blood T cell repertoires in COVID-19. Sequenced by immunoSEQ multiplex PCR; TCRdb stores in-frame clones only, minus some. The data hold a few hundred thousand clones, with 88% observed a single time. The material sequenced was PBMCs or T cells enriched from blood (not recorded which). The receptors shown here come from a middle-aged woman who had recovered from COVID-19.

The chain couples TRBV14 to TRBJ2-3; D unresolved. Trimming stripped 1 base from V and 2 bases from J, with 4 bases between. Germline-derived CDR1 and CDR2 are SGHDN and FVKESK. The CDR3 sequence is 13 residues long. The CDR3 DNA is TGTGCCAGCAGCCAAGGCGACACAGATACGCAGTATTTT. Amino acid sequence: CASSQGDTDTQYF.

The chain employs TRBV29-1 and TRBJ2-7, with TRBD1 matching over 11 bases. The trim removed 6 bases at V and 7 bases at J, leaving 8 bases unmatched. Germline V gene data show CDR1 as SQVTM and CDR2 as ANQGSEA. This CDR3 has 13 residues. CDR3 nucleotide sequence: TGCAGCGTAGCCACCGGGACAGGGGGTGAGCAGTACTTC. Its protein is CSVATGTGGEQYF.

The genes are TRBV4-3 and TRBJ2-1; TRBD2 matches at 9 bases. The CDR3 has 17 amino acids. Germline-derived CDR1 and CDR2 are LGHNA and YSLEER. The V segment lost 0 bases and the J segment 2 bases; nucleotides outside the gene matches: 5. CDR3 DNA sequence: TGCGCCAGCAGCCAAGACTTAGCGGGAGAGGCCTACAATGAGCAGTTCTTC. Its protein product is CASSQDLAGEAYNEQFF.

The genes are TRBV27 and TRBJ2-2; tentatively, D is TRBD1 (6 bases). The V and J ends lost 6 bases and 4 bases respectively, with 15 bases between them. The germline gives CDR1 MNHEY, CDR2 SMNVEV (reference sequence). The CDR3 covers 15 residues. CDR3 DNA sequence: TGTGCCAGCAGCTTCGACAGGACGATCACCGGGGAGCTGTTTTTT. Its protein is CASSFDRTITGELFF.

The chain couples TRBV10-3 to TRBJ1-5; D is unclear. The CDR3 contains 13 residues. The germline V gene has CDR1 ENHRY and CDR2 SYGVKD. The V end was cut by 7 bases, the J end by 0 bases, with 7 bases between. CDR3 in DNA: TGTGCCATCACTCAGAATAGCAATCAGCCCCAGCATTTT. This sequence encodes CAITQNSNQPQHF.

The J gene is TRBJ2-4, the V gene TRBV6-6; D is perhaps TRBD2 (6 bases). V shed 6 bases and J shed 5 bases, with 29 bases lying between them. The CDR3 length is 19 residues. Germline V gene data show CDR1 as MNHNY and CDR2 as SVGAGI (reference sequence). The CDR3 sequence is CASSLTRRATPRPENIQYF. Here the CDR3 DNA reads TGTGCCAGCAGCTTAACCCGGAGGGCCACCCCCCGCCCAGAAAACATTCAGTACTTC.

V and J are TRBV2 and TRBJ2-2; TRBD1 matches 9 bases. Germline V gene sequence: CDR1 SNHLY, CDR2 FYNNEI. There are 15 residues in the CDR3. V was clipped by 4 bases and J by 4 bases; unmatched bases: 4. This CDR3 is CASSAGTGPTGELFF. The CDR3 nucleotides read TGTGCCAGCAGTGCCGGGACAGGGCCCACCGGGGAGCTGTTTTTT.

This CDR3 reads CASSGQGGPLHF. The CDR3 DNA reads as TGTGCCAGCAGCGGACAGGGGGGACCCCTCCACTTT. The V and J genes are TRBV9 and TRBJ1-6, with 9 positions matching TRBD1. V dropped 3 bases and J dropped 12; count of bases not matched to a gene: 1. Germline V CDR1 and CDR2: SGDLS, YYNGEE. This CDR3 spans 12 amino acids. The full variable domain, in which reference TRBV9 and TRBJ1-6 provide the parts outside the CDR3, is DSGVTQTPKHLITATGQRVTLRCSPRSGDLSVYWYQQSLDQGLQFLIQYYNGEERAKGNILERFSAQQFPDLHSELNLSSLELGDSALYFCASSGQGGPLHFGNGTRLTVT.

This clone was detected only once. This sequence joins TRBV20-1 and TRBJ1-6, with D possibly TRBD1 on 5 matching bases. The CDR3 has 13 amino acids. The V gene's germline CDR1 is DFQATT and CDR2 SNEGSKA (reference sequence). Deletions cut 3 bases from V and 10 bases from J, with 13 bases between. CDR3 DNA: TGCAGTGCTAGTGGTAGGGGTAACTCACCCCTCCACTTT. Translating gives CSASGRGNSPLHF.

CDR3 protein: CASSTGQGLKNIQYF. CDR3 sequence (DNA): TGTGCCAGTAGTACGGGACAGGGTCTCAAAAACATTCAGTACTTC. The gene calls are TRBV19 and TRBJ2-4, with 9 bases matching TRBD1. Germline CDR1 LNHDA, CDR2 SQIVND (reference sequence). With 4 bases clipped from V and 3 bases from J, the junction kept 4 bases outside the gene matches. The CDR3 sequence is 15 residues long.

This clone was recorded many times. The J gene is TRBJ2-5, the V gene TRBV9, with TRBD2 matching over 8 bases. After removal of 3 bases from V and 5 bases from J, the junction contained 6 bases not matched to a gene. The CDR3 is 14 residues long. In germline, CDR1 is SGDLS, CDR2 YYNGEE. The CDR3 coding sequence is TGTGCCAGCAGCGCCAGCGGGAGAGAGGAGACCCAGTACTTC. It codes for CASSASGREETQYF.

The V call is TRBV5-4, the J call TRBJ2-7, with TRBD2 as a possible D gene (6 bases). This CDR3 is built from 13 residues. Trimming took 0 bases from V and 5 from J, leaving 9 bases between them. Germline V gene data show CDR1 as SGHNT and CDR2 as YYREEE (reference sequence). This CDR3 is CASSLGLGNEQYF. As DNA, the CDR3 is TGTGCCAGCAGCTTGGGACTAGGTAACGAGCAGTACTTC.

Of note for this clone: The sample holds other DNA sequences that translate to the same CDR3. V usage is TRBV5-1 and J usage is TRBJ1-1, with TRBD1 matching 7 bases. Per the germline V gene, CDR1 is SGHRS and CDR2 is YFSETQ. The length of the CDR3 is 14 residues. The V and J ends lost 3 bases and 0 bases, in that order; junction bases with no gene match: 2. The CDR3 DNA follows: TGCGCCAGCAGCTCAGGGGGTATGAACACTGAAGCTTTCTTT. Its protein is CASSSGGMNTEAFF. The full variable domain, its missing parts supplied by reference TRBV5-1 and TRBJ1-1, is KAGVTQTPRYLIKTRGQQVTLSCSPISGHRSVSWYQQTPGQGLQFLFEYFSETQRNKGNFPGRFSGRQFSNSRSEMNVSTLELGDSALYLCASSSGGMNTEAFFGQGTRLTVV.

As DNA, the CDR3 is TGTGCCAGCTCACTAGACAGGGAATCTGAAGCTTTCTTT. Its protein is CASSLDRESEAFF. The chain carries TRBV18 and TRBJ1-1, with 7 bases identical to TRBD1. Trimming cost V 4 bases and J 6 bases; bases outside gene matches: 5. The CDR3 runs 13 residues. Germline V gene sequence: CDR1 KGHSH, CDR2 LQKENI.

The rearrangement links TRBV19 to TRBJ1-5; weak D call: TRBD1 (5 bases). V lost 10 bases, J lost 2 bases, and 15 bases lay in between. The CDR3 runs 14 residues. CDR1 is LNHDA and CDR2 is SQIVND in the germline V gene (reference sequence). The CDR3 here is CATSPRRGNQPQHF. The CDR3, as DNA: TGTGCCACCTCCCCCCGCAGGGGCAATCAGCCCCAGCATTTT. The full variable domain, in which reference TRBV19 and TRBJ1-5 provide the parts outside the CDR3, is DGGITQSPKYLFRKEGQNVTLSCEQNLNHDAMYWYRQDPGQGLRLIYYSQIVNDFQKGDIAEGYSVSREKKESFPLTVTSAQKNPTAFYLCATSPRRGNQPQHFGDGTRLSIL.

V usage is TRBV30 and J usage is TRBJ1-2; perhaps TRBD1 as D (5 bases). The germline V and J ends were trimmed by 1 base and 4 bases, with 10 bases remaining between them. The CDR3 is 13 residues long. Germline V gene sequence: CDR1 GTSNPN, CDR2 SVGIG (reference sequence). The CDR3 is CAWSGERGYGYTF. CDR3 nucleotide sequence: TGTGCCTGGAGTGGGGAAAGGGGCTATGGCTACACCTTC. The variable domain in full, completed from reference TRBV30 and TRBJ1-2, reads SQTIHQWPATLVQPVGSPLSLECTVEGTSNPNLYWYRQAAGRGLQLLFYSVGIGQISSEVPQNLSASRPQDRQFILSSKKLLLSDSGFYLCAWSGERGYGYTFGSGTRLTVV.

The chain combines TRBV6-6 with TRBJ2-7; the match to TRBD2 covers 7 bases. The CDR3 runs 14 residues. Trimming at V came to 2 bases and at J to 2 bases, leaving 3 bases not matched to a gene. CDR1 is MNHNY, CDR2 SVGAGI, per germline (reference sequence). The CDR3 protein is CASSYAGAAYEQYF. Written as DNA, the CDR3 is TGTGCCAGCAGTTACGCGGGAGCCGCCTACGAGCAGTACTTC.

The rearrangement joins TRBV19 to TRBJ1-1; D may be TRBD1 (6 bases). The CDR3 is 13 residues long. V was cut by 7 bases and J by 11 bases, with 20 bases left in between. Germline loops: CDR1 LNHDA, CDR2 SQIVND (reference sequence). Written as DNA, the CDR3 is TGTGCCAGTATGTCGCGTGACAGGCGTAATGCTTTCTTT. The encoded protein is CASMSRDRRNAFF. The whole variable domain, filled in from reference TRBV19 and TRBJ1-1, reads DGGITQSPKYLFRKEGQNVTLSCEQNLNHDAMYWYRQDPGQGLRLIYYSQIVNDFQKGDIAEGYSVSREKKESFPLTVTSAQKNPTAFYLCASMSRDRRNAFFGQGTRLTVV.

The chain uses TRBV27 and TRBJ1-2; D not certain. V lost 5 bases to trimming and J lost 0 bases, with 13 bases between them. The germline V gene encodes CDR1 MNHEY and CDR2 SMNVEV (reference sequence). The CDR3 totals 15 residues. The CDR3 reads CASSPRWASNYGYTF. CDR3 in DNA: TGTGCCAGCAGTCCCCGGTGGGCGTCTAACTATGGCTACACCTTC.

The chain couples TRBV20-1 to TRBJ2-1; TRBD2 might be the D (5 bases). The CDR3 is made up of 11 amino acids. The ends were cut back, 5 bases at V and 9 bases at J, with 11 bases in the middle. CDR1 and CDR2 from the germline V gene are DFQATT and SNEGSKA (reference sequence). CDR3 sequence: CSAGRGGEQFF. The CDR3 DNA follows: TGCAGTGCTGGGAGAGGTGGTGAGCAGTTCTTC.

The rearrangement links TRBV3-1 (or the pseudogene TRBV3-2) to TRBJ1-6; D is unclear. V lost 2 bases and J lost 4, with 18 bases in between. The CDR3 has 18 residues. CDR1 and CDR2 from the germline V gene are LGHDT and YNNKEL (reference sequence). The DNA of the CDR3 is TGTGCCAGCAGCCAAACCCTTAGGGAGAGCTCGTATAATTCACCCCTCCACTTT. The encoded protein is CASSQTLRESSYNSPLHF.

This chain connects TRBV5-4 to TRBJ1-1; TRBD1 aligns across 10 bases. With 5 bases clipped from V and 7 bases from J, the junction kept 11 bases outside the gene matches. The CDR3 spans 15 residues. Germline CDR1 and CDR2: SGHNT and YYREEE (reference sequence). The CDR3 is CASRPKTGGLGEAFF. CDR3 sequence (DNA): TGTGCCAGCAGGCCAAAGACAGGGGGCCTCGGTGAAGCTTTCTTT.

J is TRBJ2-7 and V is TRBV5-6, with TRBD2 matching over 10 bases. V shed 1 base, J shed 4 bases, and the junction held 11 bases outside the gene matches. From germline, CDR1 is SGHDT and CDR2 YYEEEE. The CDR3 is made up of 17 amino acids. The CDR3 bases are TGTGCCAGCAGCTTGATCTCCGGGACTAGCGAGACGTACGAGCAGTACTTC. It encodes CASSLISGTSETYEQYF.

The CDR3 sequence: CASSGQGRNEKLFF. CDR3 coding DNA: TGTGCCAGCAGTGGGCAGGGCCGTAATGAAAAACTGTTTTTT. This chain joins TRBV27 and TRBJ1-4; perhaps TRBD1 as D (5 bases). Germline loops: CDR1 MNHEY, CDR2 SMNVEV (reference sequence). The CDR3 length is 14 residues. Trimming cost V 5 bases and J 4 bases, with 11 bases left between them. The variable domain in full, with the rest retrieved from reference TRBV27 and TRBJ1-4, is EAQVTQNPRYLITVTGKKLTVTCSQNMNHEYMSWYRQDPGLGLRQIYYSMNVEVTDKGDVPEGYKVSRKEKRNFPLILESPSPNQTSLYFCASSGQGRNEKLFFGSGTQLSVL.

This clone was seen a single time. This chain joins TRBV29-1 and TRBJ2-7, with D tentatively TRBD2 (6 bases). There are 14 residues in the CDR3. Germline V gene data show CDR1 as SQVTM and CDR2 as ANQGSEA. With 2 bases removed from V and 0 bases from J, the gap between germline ends came to 11 bases. The CDR3 DNA reads as TGCAGCGTTGAACCCGGGGGAGGCTCCTACGAGCAGTACTTC. It codes for CSVEPGGGSYEQYF.

V is TRBV5-5 and J is TRBJ1-6; TRBD1 is a possible D gene (6 bases). Trimming left V 3 bases short and J 7 bases short, with 8 bases between. The CDR3 spans 13 residues. Germline CDR1 and CDR2: SGHKS and YYEKEE (reference sequence). The CDR3 region has the DNA TGTGCCAGCAGCTGGGACACCAATTCACCCCTCCACTTT. This gives the protein CASSWDTNSPLHF.

This clone showed up just a few times. This chain links TRBV19 with TRBJ2-6; D is undetermined. CDR3 length: 16 residues. Trimming cost V 4 bases and J 4 bases, with 14 bases left between them. From germline, CDR1 is LNHDA and CDR2 SQIVND (reference sequence). The CDR3 region is CASSNTAFTGANVLTF. CDR3 coding DNA: TGTGCCAGTAGTAACACCGCCTTCACAGGGGCCAACGTCCTGACTTTC.

The chain couples TRBV12-5 to TRBJ2-1; 10 bases agree with TRBD2. J lost 4 bases, V lost 8 bases, and 20 bases had no gene match. Per germline, CDR1 LGHNT and CDR2 FRNRAP. This CDR3 spans 19 amino acids. CDR3 loop: CASRPPASGRGGEYNEQFF. CDR3 DNA sequence: TGTGCTAGTCGCCCGCCGGCTAGCGGGAGAGGGGGAGAATACAATGAGCAGTTCTTC.

The chain carries TRBV5-6 and TRBJ2-1, with TRBD2 matching 11 bases. This CDR3 has 18 residues. V was clipped by 0 bases and J by 8 bases; unmatched bases: 13. Germline V gene data show CDR1 as SGHDT and CDR2 as YYEEEE. In nucleotides, the CDR3 is TGTGCCAGCAGCTTGGCCGGGGGCGGTAGCGGGAGGGTAGATGAGCAGTTCTTC. This encodes CASSLAGGGSGRVDEQFF.

The rearrangement links TRBV6-2 or TRBV6-3 to TRBJ1-5; the match to TRBD1 covers 9 bases. In germline, CDR1 is MNHEY, CDR2 SVGEGT. J lost 7 bases, V lost 4 bases, and 11 bases had no gene match. The CDR3 is 16 residues long. Here the CDR3 DNA reads TGTGCCAGCAGTTTCGCGGGACAGGGAAGAGGGCAGCCCCAGCATTTT. This encodes CASSFAGQGRGQPQHF.

The chain links TRBV5-6 to TRBJ2-7; 8 bases map to TRBD2. Germline V gene sequence: CDR1 SGHDT, CDR2 YYEEEE. The CDR3 length is 14 residues. The junction had 7 bases not matched to a gene; V was cut back by 2 bases and J by 6 bases. CDR3 loop: CASSLAGVKGEQYF. The CDR3 DNA sequence: TGTGCCAGCAGCTTAGCGGGAGTCAAAGGCGAGCAGTACTTC.

J is TRBJ1-1 and V is TRBV12-5; D not resolved. The CDR3 contains 14 residues. The V gene's germline CDR1 is LGHNT and CDR2 FRNRAP. Trimming stripped 2 bases from V and 5 bases from J, with 12 bases between. CDR3 sequence reads: CASGLPSGATEAFF. In DNA form, the CDR3 reads TGTGCTAGTGGTTTGCCCTCAGGCGCGACTGAAGCTTTCTTT.